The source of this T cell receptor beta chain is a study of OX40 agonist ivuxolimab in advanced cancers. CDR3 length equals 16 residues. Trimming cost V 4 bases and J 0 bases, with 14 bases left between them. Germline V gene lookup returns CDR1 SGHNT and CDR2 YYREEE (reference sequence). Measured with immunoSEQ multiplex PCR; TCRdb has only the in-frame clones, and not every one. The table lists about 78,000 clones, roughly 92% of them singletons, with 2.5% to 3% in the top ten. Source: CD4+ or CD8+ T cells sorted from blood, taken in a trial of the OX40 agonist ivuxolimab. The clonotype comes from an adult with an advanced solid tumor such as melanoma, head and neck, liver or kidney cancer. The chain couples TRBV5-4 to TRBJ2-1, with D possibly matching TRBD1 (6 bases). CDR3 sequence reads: CASSPGRGDSYNEQFF. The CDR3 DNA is TGTGCCAGCAGCCCGGGCAGGGGAGACTCCTACAATGAGCAGTTCTTC.